The present T cell receptor (beta chain) was sequenced within a study of blood T cell repertoires in COVID-19. Background on the study: Two negative PCRs, clearance, or symptom resolution characterized the recovered Cohort 3 donors. Nucleic acid was either cDNA or gDNA, and it came from T cells, B-cell-depleted T cells, or PBMCs.

The V end was cut by 3 bases, the J end by 3 bases, with 11 bases between. Per the germline V gene, CDR1 is LNHDA and CDR2 is SQIVND (reference sequence). The CDR3 has 14 residues. The method was immunoSEQ multiplex PCR; TCRdb's version includes in-frame clones alone and lacks a portion of them. The table shows 250,000 to 350,000 clones, with around nine tenths occurring only once. Cohorts were assigned according to the clinical history that participants reported. The material sequenced was PBMCs or T cells enriched from blood (not recorded which). The TCR originated in an older woman in a cohort exposed to, infected with or recovered from COVID-19 (not recorded which). V and J are TRBV19 and TRBJ1-2, with D possibly matching TRBD1 (5 bases). CDR3 sequence: CASSIGGDYYGYTF. CDR3 nucleotide sequence: TGTGCCAGTAGTATTGGCGGGGACTACTATGGCTACACCTTC.